Sequencing of this T cell receptor beta chain was carried out in a study of post-analysis software for immune sequencing data. Study as a whole: Progressive-relapsing, secondary progressive and relapsing-remitting multiple sclerosis were among the disease courses included. Findings of the study overall: The five TRBV segments detected at higher frequency in patients than in controls included TRBV5-6, TRBV5-1 and TRBV20-1.

TCR beta cDNA libraries included unique molecular identifiers. T cells numbering 1 to 10 million yielded roughly 500,000 cDNA molecules. TCRdb processed the PCR reads anew with MiXCR; each CDR3 protein has one entry. This sample carries 820,000 or so distinct CDR3 sequences, about 50% of them seen once, and the ten largest clones take over 4%. On this clonotype: Its target is not known.

This CDR3 region has 15 residues. Germline assignment: CDR1 SGHKS and CDR2 YYEKEE (reference sequence). V shed 1 base and J shed 2 bases, with 12 bases lying between them. The chain joins TRBV5-5 to TRBJ1-2; D is unclear. This receptor was taken from a girl aged 10 to 17 with multiple sclerosis. The sequencing input was blood. The CDR3 here is CASSLWLVSNYGYTF. Written as DNA, the CDR3 is TGTGCCAGCAGCTTGTGGCTTGTCTCAAACTATGGCTACACCTTC.